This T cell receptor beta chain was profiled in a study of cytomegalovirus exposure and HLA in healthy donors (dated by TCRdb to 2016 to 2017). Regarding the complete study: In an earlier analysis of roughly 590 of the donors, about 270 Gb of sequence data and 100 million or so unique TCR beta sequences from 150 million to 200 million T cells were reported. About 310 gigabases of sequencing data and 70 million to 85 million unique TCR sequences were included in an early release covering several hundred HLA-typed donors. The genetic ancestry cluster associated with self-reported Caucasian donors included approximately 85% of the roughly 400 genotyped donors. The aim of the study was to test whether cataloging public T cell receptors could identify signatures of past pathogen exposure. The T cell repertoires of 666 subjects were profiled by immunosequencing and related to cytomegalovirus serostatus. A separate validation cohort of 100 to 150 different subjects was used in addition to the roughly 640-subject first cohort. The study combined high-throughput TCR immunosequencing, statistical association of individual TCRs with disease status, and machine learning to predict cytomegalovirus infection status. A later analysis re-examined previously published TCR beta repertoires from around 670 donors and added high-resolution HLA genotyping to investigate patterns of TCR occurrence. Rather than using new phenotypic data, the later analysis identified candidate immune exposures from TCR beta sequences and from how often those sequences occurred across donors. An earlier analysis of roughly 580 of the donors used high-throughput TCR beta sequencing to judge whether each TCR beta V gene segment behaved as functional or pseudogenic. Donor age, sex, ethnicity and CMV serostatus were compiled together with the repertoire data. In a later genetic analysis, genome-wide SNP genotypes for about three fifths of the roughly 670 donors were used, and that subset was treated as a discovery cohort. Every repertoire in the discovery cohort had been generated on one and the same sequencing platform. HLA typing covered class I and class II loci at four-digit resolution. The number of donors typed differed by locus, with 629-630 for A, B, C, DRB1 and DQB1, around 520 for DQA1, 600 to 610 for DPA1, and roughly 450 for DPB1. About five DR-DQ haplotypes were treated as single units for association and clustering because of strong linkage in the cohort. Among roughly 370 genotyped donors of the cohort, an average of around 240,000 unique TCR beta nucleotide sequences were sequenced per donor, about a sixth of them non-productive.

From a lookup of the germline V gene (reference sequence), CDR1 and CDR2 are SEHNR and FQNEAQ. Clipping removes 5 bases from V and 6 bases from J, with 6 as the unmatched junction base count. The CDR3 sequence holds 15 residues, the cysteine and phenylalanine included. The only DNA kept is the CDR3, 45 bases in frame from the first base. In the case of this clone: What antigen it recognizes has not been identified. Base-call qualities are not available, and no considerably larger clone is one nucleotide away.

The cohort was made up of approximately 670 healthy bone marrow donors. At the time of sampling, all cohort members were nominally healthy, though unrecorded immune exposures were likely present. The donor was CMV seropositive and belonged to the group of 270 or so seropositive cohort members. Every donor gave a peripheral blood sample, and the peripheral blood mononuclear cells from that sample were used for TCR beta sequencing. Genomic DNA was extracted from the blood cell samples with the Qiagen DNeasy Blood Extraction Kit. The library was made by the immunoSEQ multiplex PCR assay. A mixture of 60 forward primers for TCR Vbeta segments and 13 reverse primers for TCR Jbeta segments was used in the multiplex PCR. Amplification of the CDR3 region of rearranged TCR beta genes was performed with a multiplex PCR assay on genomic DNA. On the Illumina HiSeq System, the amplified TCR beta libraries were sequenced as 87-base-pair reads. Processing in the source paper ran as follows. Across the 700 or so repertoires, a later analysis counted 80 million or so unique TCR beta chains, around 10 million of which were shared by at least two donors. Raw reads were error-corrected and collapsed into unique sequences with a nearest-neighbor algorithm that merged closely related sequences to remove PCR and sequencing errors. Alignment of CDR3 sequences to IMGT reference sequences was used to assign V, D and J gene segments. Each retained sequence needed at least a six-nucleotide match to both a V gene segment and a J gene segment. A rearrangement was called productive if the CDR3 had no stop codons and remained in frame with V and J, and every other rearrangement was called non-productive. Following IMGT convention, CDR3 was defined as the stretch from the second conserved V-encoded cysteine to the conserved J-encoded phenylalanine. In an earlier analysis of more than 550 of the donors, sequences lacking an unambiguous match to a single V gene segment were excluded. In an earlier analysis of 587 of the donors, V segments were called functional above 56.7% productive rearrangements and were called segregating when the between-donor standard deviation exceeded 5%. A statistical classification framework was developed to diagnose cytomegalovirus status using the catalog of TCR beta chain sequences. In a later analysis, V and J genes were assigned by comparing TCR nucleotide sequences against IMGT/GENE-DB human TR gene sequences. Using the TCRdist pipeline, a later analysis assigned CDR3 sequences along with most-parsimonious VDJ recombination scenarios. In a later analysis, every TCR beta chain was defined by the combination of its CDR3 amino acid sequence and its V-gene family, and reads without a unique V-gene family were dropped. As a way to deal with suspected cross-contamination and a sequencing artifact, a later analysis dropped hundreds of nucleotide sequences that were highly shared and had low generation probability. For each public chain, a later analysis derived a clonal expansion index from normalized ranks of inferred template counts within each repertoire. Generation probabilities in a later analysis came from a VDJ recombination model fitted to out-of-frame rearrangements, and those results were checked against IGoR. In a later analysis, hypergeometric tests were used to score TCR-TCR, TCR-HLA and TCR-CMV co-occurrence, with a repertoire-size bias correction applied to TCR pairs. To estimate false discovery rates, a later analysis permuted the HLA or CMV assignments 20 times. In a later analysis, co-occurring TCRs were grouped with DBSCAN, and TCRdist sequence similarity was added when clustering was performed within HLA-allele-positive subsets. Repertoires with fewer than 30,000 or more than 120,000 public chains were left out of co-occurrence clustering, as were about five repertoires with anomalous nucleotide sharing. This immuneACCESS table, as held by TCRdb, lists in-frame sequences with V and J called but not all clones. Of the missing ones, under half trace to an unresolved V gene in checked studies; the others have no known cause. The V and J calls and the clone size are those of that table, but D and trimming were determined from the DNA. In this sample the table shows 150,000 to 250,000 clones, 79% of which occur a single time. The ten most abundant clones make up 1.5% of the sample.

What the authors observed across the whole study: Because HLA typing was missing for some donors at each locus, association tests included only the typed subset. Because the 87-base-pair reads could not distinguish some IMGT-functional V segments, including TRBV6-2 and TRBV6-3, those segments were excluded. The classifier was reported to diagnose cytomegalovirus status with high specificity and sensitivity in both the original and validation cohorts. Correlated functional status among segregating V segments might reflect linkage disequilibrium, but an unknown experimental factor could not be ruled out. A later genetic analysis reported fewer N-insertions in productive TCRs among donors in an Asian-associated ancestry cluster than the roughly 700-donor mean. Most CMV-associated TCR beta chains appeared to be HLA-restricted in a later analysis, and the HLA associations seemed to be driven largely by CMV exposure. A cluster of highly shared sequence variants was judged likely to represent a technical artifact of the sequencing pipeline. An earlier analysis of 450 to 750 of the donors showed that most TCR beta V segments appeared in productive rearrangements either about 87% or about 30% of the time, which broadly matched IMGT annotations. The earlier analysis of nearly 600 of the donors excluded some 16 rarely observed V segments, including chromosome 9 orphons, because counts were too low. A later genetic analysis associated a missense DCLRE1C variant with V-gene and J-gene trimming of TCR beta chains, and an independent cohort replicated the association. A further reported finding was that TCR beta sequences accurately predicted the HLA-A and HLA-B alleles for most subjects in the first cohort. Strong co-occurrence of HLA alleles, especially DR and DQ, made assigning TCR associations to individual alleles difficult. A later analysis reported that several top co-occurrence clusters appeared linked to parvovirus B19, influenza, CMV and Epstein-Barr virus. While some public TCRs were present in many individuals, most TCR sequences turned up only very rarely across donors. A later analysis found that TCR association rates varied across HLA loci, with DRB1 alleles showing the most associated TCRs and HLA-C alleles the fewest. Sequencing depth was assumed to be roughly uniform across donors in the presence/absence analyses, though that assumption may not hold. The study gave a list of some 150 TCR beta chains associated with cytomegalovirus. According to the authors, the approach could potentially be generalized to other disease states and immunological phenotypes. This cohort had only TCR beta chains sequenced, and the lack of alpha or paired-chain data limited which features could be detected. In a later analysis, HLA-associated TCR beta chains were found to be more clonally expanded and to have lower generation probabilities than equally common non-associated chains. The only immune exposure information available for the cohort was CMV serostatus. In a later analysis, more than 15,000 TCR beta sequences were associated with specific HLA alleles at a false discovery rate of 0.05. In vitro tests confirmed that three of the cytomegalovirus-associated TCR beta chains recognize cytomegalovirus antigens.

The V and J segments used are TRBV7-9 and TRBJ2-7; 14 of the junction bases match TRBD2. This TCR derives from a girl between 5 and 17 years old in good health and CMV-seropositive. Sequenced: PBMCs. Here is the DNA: TGTGCCAGCAGCGTGACTAGCGGGGGGGCCGCCGAGCAGTACTTC. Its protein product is CASSVTSGGAAEQYF.